A single T cell receptor beta chain is shown here with its context. This clonotype occurred a few times. Its cognate antigen has yet to be identified. Nothing much larger sits one base from this clone, and base qualities are not available. The data belong to a study of T cells in Graves' hyperthyroidism and ophthalmopathy (dated by TCRdb to the late 2010s). With respect to the entire study: Peripheral blood samples were taken at initial diagnosis, before any treatment was given. The 100 or so discovery patients were divided at random into training and test sets in a 7:3 ratio. TCR V-J signatures able to tell the groups apart were searched for in a discovery cohort of 90 to 100 patients, of whom more than 40 had Graves' ophthalmopathy and some 60 had stable Graves' hyperthyroidism. According to the paper, TCR Vbeta CDR3 sequencing was carried out on approximately 140 peripheral blood samples, which came from over 40 ophthalmopathy, approximately 78 hyperthyroidism and approximately 17 progressor patients. After sampling, hyperthyroidism patients received methimazole starting at 30 mg daily, and ophthalmopathy patients received high-dose intravenous methylprednisolone. The study also compared thyroid tissue and blood T-cell repertoires from a handful of Graves' hyperthyroidism patients. An independent validation cohort of around 19 hyperthyroidism patients and more than 15 patients who later progressed to ophthalmopathy tested prospective prediction of ophthalmopathy.

The TCR beta CDR3 regions were amplified from RNA transcripts. The first round of RT-PCR for the TCR CDR3 was performed with the HTBI primer set and the Qiagen OneStep RT-PCR kit. Libraries were constructed in a second round of multiplex PCR, after which size selection and purification were carried out. Sequencing of the libraries was done on an Illumina HiSeq2000 using paired-end 100 bp reads. Regarding the original processing steps: SOAPnuke was used to process the raw data, with reads discarded if the reads contained adapters or uncalled bases, had a mean Phred below 15, or lacked an exact constant-primer or identifier match. High-quality paired reads were merged using COPE v1.2.5, and each unique nucleotide sequence was defined as a clonotype. Clonotypes were aligned to IMGT TRBV, TRBD and TRBJ reference segments using MiTCR v1.1. The analysis was restricted to V-J combinations with a frequency above 0.0001, which together covered 99% to 99.2% of the repertoires. A TCS score was defined as the ratio of F50 (clonal expansion) to E x V (chaos), with BLOSUM62-based TCRdist applied between CDR3 peptides within each V-J. Welch's t-statistics and random forest reduced around 510 V-J features to 13, which were used in a naive Bayes classifier (R e1071). Thyroid-blood repertoire similarity was quantified with the Morisita-Horn index. The public reads were run again by TCRdb, first through fastp at Q25 and then through MiXCR, and only productive beta chains were kept. Rows merge per CDR3 protein into single entries with the most common DNA and genes. TCRdb, rather than the study authors, made the V and J calls. A total of around 56,000 distinct CDR3 sequences appear in this sample, just under 50% of them only once. Roughly 12% of the sample is in the top ten clones.

The investigation overall reported the following: Ophthalmopathy was separated from stable hyperthyroidism by a 13 V-J signature model, with approximately 89% sensitivity and about 81% specificity obtained in cross-validation and 80%/75% obtained in testing. Most expanded thyroid clonotypes (frequency above 0.001) were also found in blood, which suggests that blood repertoires may mirror thyroid immune responses. In validation, the model predicted progression to ophthalmopathy with over 60% sensitivity and 72% to 75% specificity, a median of around six months before onset. Sample size was not statistically predetermined, and investigators were not blinded to group allocation.

Moderately to severely active disease, a Clinical Activity Score of at least 3, a NOSPECS grade of at least 4, and a duration under 3 months were present in ophthalmopathy patients. The study excluded patients with uncontrolled infections, other autoimmune diseases, pregnancy or lactation. Diagnoses were established on the basis of clinical symptoms, serum thyroxine and TRAb, thyroid ultrasound, and orbital computed tomography. PBMCs were separated from approximately 9.9 ml of fresh peripheral blood using Ficoll-Paque density gradient centrifugation. Trizol reagent was used to extract total RNA, and RNA quality was then checked on an Agilent 2100 Bioanalyzer. The sequenced sample was blood. This clonotype was sampled from a woman aged 30 to 39 with Graves' ophthalmopathy.

The sequenced DNA is TGTGCCACCTCGATCCAGGGCACAGATACGCAGTATTTT. It codes for CATSIQGTDTQYF. The receptor chain draws on TRBV25-1 and TRBJ2-3; the D gene cannot be resolved reliably. Measured from the cysteine to the phenylalanine, the CDR3 is 13 residues long. CDR3 DNA is the only sequence kept; it has 39 bases, read in frame from the first base. The trim is 10 bases for V and 1 base for J, with a gap of 12 bases between the germline ends. Reading the germline V gene gives CDR1 MGHDK and CDR2 SYGVNS.